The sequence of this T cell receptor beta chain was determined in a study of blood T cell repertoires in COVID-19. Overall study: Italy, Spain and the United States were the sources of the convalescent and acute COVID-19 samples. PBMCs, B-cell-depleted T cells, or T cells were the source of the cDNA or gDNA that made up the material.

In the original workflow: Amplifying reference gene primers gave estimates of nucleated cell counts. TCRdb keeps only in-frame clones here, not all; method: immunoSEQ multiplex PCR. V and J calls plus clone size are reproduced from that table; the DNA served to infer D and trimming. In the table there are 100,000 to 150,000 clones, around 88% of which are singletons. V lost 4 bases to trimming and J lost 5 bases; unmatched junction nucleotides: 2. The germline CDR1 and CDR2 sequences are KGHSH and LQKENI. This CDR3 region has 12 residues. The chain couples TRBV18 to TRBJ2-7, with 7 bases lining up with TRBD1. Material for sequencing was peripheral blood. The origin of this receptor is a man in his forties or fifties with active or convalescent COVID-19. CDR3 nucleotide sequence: TGTGCCAGCTCACTAACAGGGGACGAGCAGTACTTC. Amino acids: CASSLTGDEQYF.